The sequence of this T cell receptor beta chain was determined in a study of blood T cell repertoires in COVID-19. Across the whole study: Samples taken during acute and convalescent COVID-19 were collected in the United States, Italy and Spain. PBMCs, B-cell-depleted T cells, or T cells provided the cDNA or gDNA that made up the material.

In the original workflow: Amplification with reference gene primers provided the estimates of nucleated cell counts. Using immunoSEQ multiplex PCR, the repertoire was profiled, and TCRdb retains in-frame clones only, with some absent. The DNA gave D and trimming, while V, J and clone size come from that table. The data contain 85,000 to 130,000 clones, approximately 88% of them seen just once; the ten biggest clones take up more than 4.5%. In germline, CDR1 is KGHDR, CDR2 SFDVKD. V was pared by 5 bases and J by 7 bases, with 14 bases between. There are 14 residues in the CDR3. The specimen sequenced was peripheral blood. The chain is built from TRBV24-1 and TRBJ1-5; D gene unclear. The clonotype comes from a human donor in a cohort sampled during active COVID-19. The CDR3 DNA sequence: TGTGCCACCAGTGCCGTAGGGAGTTCCCAGCCCCAGCATTTT. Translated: CATSAVGSSQPQHF.